The 29 T cell receptor beta chains below all came from one sample that was sequenced in a study of cytomegalovirus exposure and HLA in healthy donors. The PCR used 60 Vbeta and 13 Jbeta primers. TCRdb keeps only in-frame clones here, not all; method: immunoSEQ multiplex PCR. The table has about 150,000 clones, 65% to 85% seen once; the top ten hold 1% to 1.5%. Sequenced: PBMCs. These receptors were taken from a man aged 50 to 59 in good health and CMV-seropositive.

The chain carries TRBV28 and TRBJ2-1; D might be TRBD2 (6 bases). Trimming removed 0 bases at V and 3 bases at J, with 9 bases between. This CDR3 region has 15 residues. From germline, CDR1 is MDHEN and CDR2 SYDVKM. As DNA, the CDR3 is TGTGCCAGCAGTTTATGGGACGGGGGCTACAATGAGCAGTTCTTC. Its protein product is CASSLWDGGYNEQFF.

This chain links TRBV7-9 with TRBJ2-2, with 10 bases that match TRBD2. The CDR3 is made up of 17 amino acids. J was trimmed by 4 bases and V by 5 bases; bases with no gene match: 10. The germline V gene has CDR1 SEHNR and CDR2 FQNEAQ (reference sequence). The CDR3 coding sequence is TGTGCCAGCAGCCCCGGACTAGCGGTCGGCCTCACCGGGGAGCTGTTTTTT. Translated: CASSPGLAVGLTGELFF.

The chain joins TRBV19 to TRBJ2-2; TRBD2 might be the D (5 bases). Trimming removed 5 bases at V and 5 bases at J, with 6 bases between. Per germline, CDR1 LNHDA and CDR2 SQIVND (reference sequence). CDR3 length: 12 amino acids. The CDR3 loop reads CASSGRTGELFF. CDR3 nucleotides: TGTGCCAGTAGTGGGAGAACCGGGGAGCTGTTTTTT.

The chain couples TRBV7-9 to TRBJ1-6, with 7 positions matching TRBD1. In germline, CDR1 is SEHNR, CDR2 FQNEAQ (reference sequence). V gave up 5 bases and J gave up 2 bases; unmatched junction bases: 6. The CDR3 extends over 16 amino acids. The CDR3 bases are TGTGCCAGCAGCGGGCGACAGGGCACCTATAATTCACCCCTCCACTTT. Translated: CASSGRQGTYNSPLHF. Full variable domain (outside the CDR3, taken from reference TRBV7-9 and TRBJ1-6): DTGVSQNPRHKITKRGQNVTFRCDPISEHNRLYWYRQTLGQGPEFLTYFQNEAQLEKSRLLSDRFSAERPKGSFSTLEIQRTEQGDSAMYLCASSGRQGTYNSPLHFGNGTRLTVT.

This clone came up once. The chain carries TRBV18 and TRBJ2-7, with 11 bases matching TRBD1. Trimming cost V 2 bases and J 2 bases; bases outside gene matches: 2. Germline V gives CDR1 KGHSH, CDR2 LQKENI. This CDR3 has 15 amino acids. CDR3 sequence (DNA): TGTGCCAGCTCACCAAGGGACAGGGGGGCCTACGAGCAGTACTTC. Protein sequence: CASSPRDRGAYEQYF.

This clone was recorded a few times. The rearrangement links TRBV11-2 to TRBJ2-3; TRBD2 matches 8 bases. Germline V gene data show CDR1 as SGHAT and CDR2 as FQNNGV. The V segment lost 2 bases and the J segment 4 bases; nucleotides outside the gene matches: 5. The CDR3 contains 15 residues. CDR3 nucleotide sequence: TGTGCCAGCAGCTTACGTGGGACTAGTTCAGATACGCAGTATTTT. This gives the protein CASSLRGTSSDTQYF.

The genes are TRBV27 and TRBJ2-3, with 9 positions matching TRBD2. The CDR3 is 14 amino acids. J gave up 9 bases and V 6 bases, and 10 bases lay outside the gene matches. CDR1 and CDR2 from the germline V gene are MNHEY and SMNVEV (reference sequence). The CDR3, as DNA: TGTGCCAGCAGCTTTTACCTTCTAGCGGGAACGCAGTATTTT. Protein product: CASSFYLLAGTQYF.

V gene TRBV10-2 combines with J gene TRBJ2-3, with TRBD1 matching 7 bases. J was trimmed by 0 bases and V by 4 bases; bases with no gene match: 7. The CDR3 spans 16 residues. From germline, CDR1 is WSHSY and CDR2 SAAADI. CDR3 amino acids: CASSVWDRESTDTQYF. CDR3 sequence (DNA): TGCGCCAGCAGTGTGTGGGACAGAGAGAGCACAGATACGCAGTATTTT.

The rearrangement links TRBV25-1 to TRBJ1-1; D perhaps matches TRBD1 (5 bases). Germline loops: CDR1 MGHDK, CDR2 SYGVNS. The CDR3 spans 15 residues. Trimming stripped 5 bases from V and 0 bases from J, with 13 bases between. This CDR3 is CASSRQGSLNTEAFF. DNA for the CDR3: TGTGCCAGCAGTCGGCAGGGTTCTTTGAACACTGAAGCTTTCTTT. Complete variable domain (other parts from reference TRBV25-1 and TRBJ1-1): EADIYQTPRYLVIGTGKKITLECSQTMGHDKMYWYQQDPGMELHLIHYSYGVNSTEKGDLSSESTVSRIRTEHFPLTLESARPSHTSQYLCASSRQGSLNTEAFFGQGTRLTVV.

The chain combines TRBV19 with TRBJ1-2; 11 nucleotides align to TRBD1. Per germline, CDR1 LNHDA and CDR2 SQIVND (reference sequence). The CDR3 runs 16 residues. V lost 1 base to trimming and J lost 4 bases; unmatched junction nucleotides: 5. The CDR3 protein is CASSIVRDRGIYGYTF. In nucleotides, the CDR3 is TGTGCCAGTAGTATAGTCCGGGACAGGGGGATCTATGGCTACACCTTC.

The CDR3 DNA reads TGTGCCAGCAGTTCGGGACAGGGGAGAAGAAACACCATATATTTT. This translates into CASSSGQGRRNTIYF. The chain uses TRBV27 and TRBJ1-3; 10 bases are a match to TRBD1. This CDR3 comprises 15 residues. Trimming removed 4 bases from V and 5 bases from J; junction bases left unmatched: 5. Germline CDR1 MNHEY, CDR2 SMNVEV (reference sequence).

CDR3 sequence: CASSPGANEKLFF. In DNA form, the CDR3 reads TGTGCCAGCTCCCCCGGGGCTAATGAAAAACTGTTTTTT. This chain links TRBV18 with TRBJ1-4; unclear D gene. V dropped 6 bases and J dropped 3 bases, with 8 bases sitting between them. Germline CDR1 reads KGHSH; CDR2 reads LQKENI. The CDR3 runs 13 residues. The whole variable domain, remainder taken from reference TRBV18 and TRBJ1-4, is NAGVMQNPRHLVRRRGQEARLRCSPMKGHSHVYWYRQLPEEGLKFMVYLQKENIIDESGMPKERFSAEFPKEGPSILRIQQVVRGDSAAYFCASSPGANEKLFFGSGTQLSVL.

The chain recombines TRBV6-5 with TRBJ2-6; unclear D gene. CDR1 MNHEY and CDR2 SVGAGI come from the germline V gene. The CDR3 runs 14 residues. V shed 5 bases and J shed 2 bases, with 7 bases lying between them. The CDR3 sequence: CASSRVTGANVLTF. The CDR3 DNA reads TGTGCCAGCAGTCGGGTGACTGGGGCCAACGTCCTGACTTTC.

This chain joins TRBV7-3 and TRBJ1-4; D is perhaps TRBD1 (5 bases). Per the germline V gene, CDR1 is SGHTA and CDR2 is FQGTGA. There are 15 residues in the CDR3. Trimming left V 5 bases short and J 6 bases short, with 16 bases between. CDR3 bases: TGTGCCAGCAGCCCCGGGGCCCGGGGGGATGAAAAACTGTTTTTT. Encoded protein: CASSPGARGDEKLFF.

The rearrangement joins TRBV7-3 to TRBJ1-1, with a tentative D call TRBD1 (6 bases). This CDR3 contains 14 residues. Germline V gives CDR1 SGHTA, CDR2 FQGTGA. The V gene lost 4 bases and the J gene lost 3 bases, with 12 bases spanning the gap. The CDR3 is CASSYGTRDTEAFF. Written as DNA, the CDR3 is TGTGCCAGCAGCTACGGGACAAGGGACACTGAAGCTTTCTTT.

The V gene is TRBV4-2, the J gene TRBJ1-5, with D unclear. V lost 3 bases to trimming and J lost 3 bases, with 12 bases between them. Looked up from germline, CDR1 is LGHNA and CDR2 is YNFKEQ. The CDR3 consists of 15 residues. CDR3 amino acids: CASSQEGGTNQPQHF. The CDR3 DNA sequence: TGTGCCAGCAGCCAGGAAGGAGGCACCAATCAGCCCCAGCATTTT.

The CDR3, as DNA: TGTGCCAGCAGCTTGGGGGGGCCAGGTGATGAGCAGTTCTTC. Residues: CASSLGGPGDEQFF. The genes are TRBV5-6 and TRBJ2-1; a possible D gene is TRBD1 (6 bases). V lost 0 bases to trimming and J lost 8 bases, with 12 bases between them. Per the germline V gene, CDR1 is SGHDT and CDR2 is YYEEEE. The CDR3 spans 14 residues.

The chain has TRBV7-3 and TRBJ2-1; tentatively, D is TRBD1 (6 bases). Trimming cost V 0 bases and J 1 base, with 7 bases left between them. Germline-derived CDR1 and CDR2 are SGHTA and FQGTGA. CDR3 size: 15 residues. CDR3 DNA: TGTGCCAGCAGCTTAACGACAGGTTCCTACAATGAGCAGTTCTTC. Protein: CASSLTTGSYNEQFF.

The chain employs TRBV4-3 and TRBJ2-4; tentative D call: TRBD1 (5 bases). Trimming took off 1 base at V and 1 base at J, with 11 bases between the two ends. Germline loops: CDR1 LGHNA, CDR2 YSLEER. The CDR3 sequence is 16 residues long. The CDR3 nucleotides read TGCGCCAGCAGCCAAGTCCTAGGGGCGGCCAAAAACATTCAGTACTTC. It encodes CASSQVLGAAKNIQYF.

This clone was counted only a few times. The rearrangement uses TRBV18 and TRBJ2-7, with D perhaps TRBD1 (6 bases). CDR3 length equals 13 residues. From germline, CDR1 is KGHSH and CDR2 LQKENI. Trimming took 6 bases from V and 4 from J, leaving 13 bases between them. This CDR3 reads CASSYEQGYEQYF. The CDR3 coding sequence is TGTGCCAGCTCTTACGAACAGGGTTACGAGCAGTACTTC.

The rearrangement joins TRBV2 to TRBJ2-2; D unclear. Germline V gene data show CDR1 as SNHLY and CDR2 as FYNNEI. V lost 4 bases and J lost 4, with 10 bases in between. The CDR3 runs 14 residues. CDR3 in DNA: TGTGCCAGCAGTGTTGGTAGCCCCACCGGGGAGCTGTTTTTT. Its protein is CASSVGSPTGELFF.

CDR3 DNA: TGTGCCAGCAGTTTGACGGCGGGGTACAATGAGCAGTTCTTC. Protein: CASSLTAGYNEQFF. The chain employs TRBV25-1 and TRBJ2-1, with D perhaps TRBD2 (6 bases). From germline, CDR1 is MGHDK and CDR2 SYGVNS. V was cut by 5 bases and J by 4 bases, with 12 bases left in between. The CDR3 runs 14 residues. The full variable domain, rest sourced from reference TRBV25-1 and TRBJ2-1, is EADIYQTPRYLVIGTGKKITLECSQTMGHDKMYWYQQDPGMELHLIHYSYGVNSTEKGDLSSESTVSRIRTEHFPLTLESARPSHTSQYLCASSLTAGYNEQFFGPGTRLTVL.

In this sample, this clone turned up a few times. The chain combines TRBV6-6 with TRBJ2-7, with TRBD2 as a possible D gene (6 bases). The CDR3 totals 12 residues. CDR1 and CDR2 (germline): MNHNY, SVGAGI (reference sequence). Trimming removed 2 bases from V and 5 bases from J, with 7 bases in between. The CDR3 loop reads CASSYTSNEQYF. The CDR3 bases are TGTGCCAGCAGTTACACTAGCAACGAGCAGTACTTC.

The rearrangement joins TRBV2 to TRBJ2-1; tentatively, D is TRBD2 (6 bases). V was cut by 6 bases and J by 0 bases, with 15 bases left in between. The germline V gene encodes CDR1 SNHLY and CDR2 FYNNEI. The CDR3 is 16 residues long. The CDR3 nucleotides are TGTGCCAGCAGGGGGGATAGCGGAGTCTCCTACAATGAGCAGTTCTTC. Encoded protein: CASRGDSGVSYNEQFF.

CDR3 loop: CASSSGLSVAKNIQYF. CDR3 nucleotide sequence: TGTGCCAGCTCATCAGGTCTATCGGTAGCCAAAAACATTCAGTACTTC. The chain carries TRBV18 and TRBJ2-4; D is unclear. The ends were cut back, 5 bases at V and 0 bases at J, with 14 bases in the middle. The CDR3 totals 16 residues. Germline V gives CDR1 KGHSH, CDR2 LQKENI.

This chain uses TRBV19 with TRBJ1-2; no clear D gene. Trimming took 7 bases from V and 4 from J, leaving 13 bases between them. Germline V lookup: CDR1 LNHDA, CDR2 SQIVND (reference sequence). The length of the CDR3 is 13 residues. In nucleotides, the CDR3 is TGTGCCAGTACCCCAGGCGGGAGCTATGGCTACACCTTC. Translated, it gives CASTPGGSYGYTF.

V gene TRBV15 combines with J gene TRBJ2-1, with 11 bases fitting TRBD2. The CDR3 consists of 17 residues. Germline V CDR1 and CDR2: LNHNV, YYDKDF (reference sequence). V lost 0 bases, J lost 4 bases, and 5 bases stayed unmatched. The CDR3 spells CATSRDQLAGGYNEQFF. In DNA, the CDR3 is TGTGCCACCAGCAGAGATCAGCTAGCGGGGGGATACAATGAGCAGTTCTTC. The variable domain in full, with the rest retrieved from reference TRBV15 and TRBJ2-1, is DAMVIQNPRYQVTQFGKPVTLSCSQTLNHNVMYWYQQKSSQAPKLLFHYYDKDFNNEADTPDNFQSRRPNTSFCFLDIRSPGLGDTAMYLCATSRDQLAGGYNEQFFGPGTRLTVL.

A single count supports this clone. This chain uses TRBV2 with TRBJ1-2; 9 positions agree with TRBD1. This CDR3 is 15 amino acids long. CDR1 and CDR2 (germline): SNHLY, FYNNEI. V dropped 4 bases and J dropped 4; count of bases not matched to a gene: 7. The CDR3 is CASSGQGQGSYGYTF. The DNA of the CDR3 is TGTGCCAGCAGTGGCCAGGGACAGGGAAGCTATGGCTACACCTTC.

The rearrangement joins TRBV5-1 to TRBJ2-2, with 10 positions matching TRBD1. This CDR3 is 18 amino acids long. Germline loops: CDR1 SGHRS, CDR2 YFSETQ. After removal of 4 bases from V and 0 bases from J, the junction contained 9 bases not matched to a gene. The CDR3 spells CASSPQGQGSANTGELFF. The CDR3 region has the DNA TGCGCCAGCAGCCCTCAGGGACAGGGGTCCGCGAACACCGGGGAGCTGTTTTTT. Full variable domain (remainder filled in from reference TRBV5-1 and TRBJ2-2): KAGVTQTPRYLIKTRGQQVTLSCSPISGHRSVSWYQQTPGQGLQFLFEYFSETQRNKGNFPGRFSGRQFSNSRSEMNVSTLELGDSALYLCASSPQGQGSANTGELFFGEGSRLTVL.